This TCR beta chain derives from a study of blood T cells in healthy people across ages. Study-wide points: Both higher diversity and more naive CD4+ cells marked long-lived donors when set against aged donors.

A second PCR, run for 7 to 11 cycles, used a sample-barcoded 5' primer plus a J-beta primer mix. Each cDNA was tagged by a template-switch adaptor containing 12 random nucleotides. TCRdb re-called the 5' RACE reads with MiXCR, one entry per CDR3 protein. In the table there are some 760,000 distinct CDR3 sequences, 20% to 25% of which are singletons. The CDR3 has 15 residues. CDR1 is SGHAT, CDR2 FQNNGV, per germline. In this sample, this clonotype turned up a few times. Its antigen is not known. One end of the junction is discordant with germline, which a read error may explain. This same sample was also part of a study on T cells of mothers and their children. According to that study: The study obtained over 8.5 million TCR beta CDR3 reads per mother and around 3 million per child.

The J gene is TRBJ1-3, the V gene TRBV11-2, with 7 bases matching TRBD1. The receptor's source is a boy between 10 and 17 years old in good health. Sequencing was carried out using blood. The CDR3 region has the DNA TGTGCCAGCAGCCTAGAGGGGGCTATTGGAAACACCATATATTTT. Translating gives CASSLEGAIGNTIYF.